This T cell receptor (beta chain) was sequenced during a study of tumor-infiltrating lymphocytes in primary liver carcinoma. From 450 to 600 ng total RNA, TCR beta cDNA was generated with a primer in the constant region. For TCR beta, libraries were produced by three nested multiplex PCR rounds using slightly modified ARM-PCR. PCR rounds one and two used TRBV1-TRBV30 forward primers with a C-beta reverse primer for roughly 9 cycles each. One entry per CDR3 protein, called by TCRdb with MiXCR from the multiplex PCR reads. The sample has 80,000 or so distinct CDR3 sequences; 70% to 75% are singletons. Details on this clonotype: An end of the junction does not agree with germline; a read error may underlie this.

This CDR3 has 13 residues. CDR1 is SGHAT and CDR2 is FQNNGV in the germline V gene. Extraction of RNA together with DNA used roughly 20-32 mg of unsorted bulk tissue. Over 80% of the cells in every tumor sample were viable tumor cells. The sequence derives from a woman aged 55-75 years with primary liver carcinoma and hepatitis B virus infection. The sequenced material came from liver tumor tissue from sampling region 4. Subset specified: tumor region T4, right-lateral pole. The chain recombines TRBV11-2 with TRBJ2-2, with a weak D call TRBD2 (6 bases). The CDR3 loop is CAISLGTSGELFF. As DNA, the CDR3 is TGTGCCATCAGCTTAGGGACTTCCGGGGAGCTGTTTTTT.